This T cell receptor beta chain emerged from a study of blood T cell repertoires in COVID-19. Libraries were prepared by immunoSEQ multiplex PCR; TCRdb keeps only in-frame clonotypes and omits some of them. This repertoire shows around 160,000 clones, roughly 84% found once; its top ten account for 5.8%. The CDR3 covers 16 residues. Germline V CDR1 and CDR2: MRHNA, SNTAGT. J lost 5 bases, V lost 0 bases, and 6 bases had no gene match. The chain recombines TRBV6-4 with TRBJ2-2, with 7 bases identical to TRBD1. Sequencing used PBMCs or T cells enriched from blood (not recorded which). The source is a woman between 50 and 59 years old who had been exposed to COVID-19. The CDR3 loop is CASSDSIRRGTGELFF. CDR3 bases: TGTGCCAGCAGTGACTCGATTCGCAGGGGGACCGGGGAGCTGTTTTTT.